The 24 T cell receptor beta chains reported below all come from one sample, sequenced in a study of tumor-infiltrating lymphocytes in primary liver carcinoma (dated by TCRdb to 2016 to 2017). Total RNA and DNA were co-extracted from approximately 20-30 mg of bulk tissue with the AllPrep DNA/RNA mini kit, without cell sorting. Data came from an Illumina HiSeq 2500. Using a constant-region primer and ProtoScript II reverse transcriptase, TCRbeta-specific cDNA was reverse-transcribed from roughly 460 ng total RNA. TCRbeta libraries were built with three nested multiplex PCR rounds, a slightly modified ARM-PCR procedure. The first two PCR rounds used multiplex TRBV1-TRBV30 forward primers with a Cbeta reverse primer, each for around 10 cycles. In-frame beta chains were kept once TCRdb had trimmed the public reads at Q25 with fastp and called clones with MiXCR. For every CDR3 protein sequence, its rows merge into one entry that carries the most common genes and DNA. The sample table holds some 87,000 distinct CDR3 sequences, of which around 68% were seen once. Around 25% of the sample rests with the top ten.

Sequenced input: tumor-adjacent normal liver tissue. The receptors originated from a man aged 40-49 years with primary liver carcinoma and hepatitis B virus infection.

With respect to this clonotype: The junction and the germline gene differ at one end; a read error may be behind it. V gene TRBV16 combines with J gene TRBJ2-1, with TRBD2 identical over 8 bases. CDR3 length equals 15 residues. The germline V gene has CDR1 KGHSY and CDR2 FQNENV. CDR3 coding DNA: TGTGCCAGCAGCCAGGCAGCGGGAGAGGTAGATGAGCAGTTCTTT. This encodes CASSQAAGEVDEQFF.

The rearrangement joins TRBV24-1 to TRBJ2-2; a weak D match, TRBD2 (5 bases). Germline CDR1 is KGHDR and CDR2 is SFDVKD. The CDR3 runs to 17 residues. Between the trimmed V and J ends, which lost 5 bases and 0 bases, there was a span of 15 bases. In nucleotides, the CDR3 is TGTGCCACCAGTGGCTCTGAGGGCACCACGAACACCGGGGAGCTGTTTTTT. This gives the protein CATSGSEGTTNTGELFF.

This clonotype was seen a single time. This may be a read error: a much more frequent sequence differs by one nucleotide. The rearrangement links TRBV10-3 to TRBJ1-1, with 7 bases fitting TRBD1. CDR3 length equals 16 residues. Looked up from germline, CDR1 is ENHRY and CDR2 is SYGVKD. V shed 0 bases and J 0 bases; nucleotides not matched to a gene: 4. The CDR3 spells CAISESSGGMNTEAFF. The DNA of the CDR3 is TGTGCCATCAGTGAGTCATCAGGGGGTATGAACACTGAAGCTTTCTTT.

Note on this clonotype: At one boundary the junction diverges from the germline segment, which might be a read error. The CDR3, as DNA: TGTGTCAGCAGCTTAGAATTCGGGACACCCAGCTCCTACAAGCAGTACTTC. Protein: CVSSLEFGTPSSYKQYF. This rearrangement joins TRBV11-2 to TRBJ2-7; D might be TRBD1 (6 bases). CDR3 length: 17 residues. CDR1 and CDR2 (germline): SGHAT, FQNNGV.

In its sample, this clonotype was seen many times. V gene TRBV6-1 combines with J gene TRBJ2-1; TRBD1 aligns across 7 bases. V trimming: 1 base; J trimming: 0 bases; junction bases outside the gene matches: 0. Germline CDR1 reads MNHNS; CDR2 reads SASEGT. The CDR3 spans 15 residues. The CDR3 DNA reads TGTGCCAGCAGTGAAGGGACAGGCTCCTACAATGAGCAGTTCTTC. Its translation: CASSEGTGSYNEQFF.

CDR3 sequence reads: CASGNTVGGEKLFF. The DNA for the CDR3 is TGTGCCAGCGGTAACACAGTGGGTGGTGAAAAACTGTTTTTT. This rearrangement joins TRBV6-5 to TRBJ1-4; D is undetermined. Germline values: CDR1 MNHEY, CDR2 SVGAGI. Trimming shortened V by 8 bases and J by 7 bases, and 17 bases separated the two germline ends. The CDR3 consists of 14 residues.

For the CDR3, the DNA is TGCGCCAGCAGCCCTTTGGGTATAGGGCTCATTCAGTACTTC. Translated: CASSPLGIGLIQYF. J is TRBJ2-4 and V is TRBV4-1; D not certain. V was trimmed by 4 bases and J by 9 bases, leaving 16 bases between them. There are 14 residues in the CDR3. The germline CDR1 and CDR2 sequences are MGHRA and YSYEKL.

As to this clonotype: The CDR3 end shows no conserved phenylalanine or tryptophan, and so a read error is likely. The V gene is TRBV29-1, the J gene TRBJ2-3; D may be TRBD2 (5 bases). Trimming took off 6 bases at V and 6 bases at J, with 13 bases between the two ends. Germline-derived CDR1 and CDR2 are SQVTM and ANQGSEA. There are 12 residues in the CDR3. The DNA for the CDR3 is TGCAGCGTACCTCTAGCCGGTGATACGCAGTATTCT. It translates to CSVPLAGDTQYS.

With regard to this clonotype: A junction end diverges from the germline sequence, so it may reflect a read error. The rearrangement uses TRBV6-2 or TRBV6-3 and TRBJ2-3; D perhaps matches TRBD2 (5 bases). This CDR3 contains 14 residues. Germline CDR1 MNHEY, CDR2 SVGEGT. The CDR3 region is CTSSCRDETDTQYF. The CDR3 DNA sequence: TGTACCAGCAGTTGCCGGGATGAAACAGATACGCAGTATTTT.

The V call is TRBV7-2, the J call TRBJ2-1; D ambiguous. Germline CDR1 is SGHTA and CDR2 is FQGNSA. Trimming took off 5 bases at V and 8 bases at J, with 19 bases between the two ends. The CDR3 is made up of 15 amino acids. In nucleotides, the CDR3 is TGTGCCAGCAGCCCCCGAAAGGGCCTTCGCGATGAGCAGTTCTTC. This translates into CASSPRKGLRDEQFF.

The CDR3 DNA is TGTGCCAGCAGCTTACCCATGGGGACAGGGGACGGGCAGTACTTC. As protein: CASSLPMGTGDGQYF. V is TRBV11-2 and J is TRBJ2-7; 10 nucleotides align to TRBD1. This CDR3 is built from 15 residues. Germline CDR1 and CDR2: SGHAT and FQNNGV. J gave up 9 bases and V 2 bases, and 10 bases lay outside the gene matches.

Notes on this clonotype: Compared with germline, one end of the junction differs, possibly owing to a read error. The V call is TRBV6-5, the J call TRBJ1-1; D perhaps matches TRBD1 (5 bases). Germline V lookup: CDR1 MNHEY, CDR2 SVGAGI. This CDR3 comprises 16 residues. In nucleotides, the CDR3 is TGTGCCGGCAGTTACGCGGGACCCCGGGATGAGGCTGAATCTTTCTTT. The encoded protein is CAGSYAGPRDEAESFF.

In the case of this clonotype: A read error may be the cause here, since a much bigger clone is one base away. V and J are TRBV4-1 and TRBJ2-3; 7 nucleotides match TRBD2. There are 17 residues in the CDR3. The V segment lost 5 bases and the J segment 1 base; nucleotides outside the gene matches: 12. Germline assignment: CDR1 MGHRA and CDR2 YSYEKL. CDR3 amino acids: CASSYGRELRGTDTQYF. The CDR3 bases are TGCGCCAGCAGCTATGGGCGGGAGCTCAGAGGCACAGATACGCAGTATTTT.

Worth noting for this clonotype: With a much larger clone just one base away, this may be a read error. This chain connects TRBV29-1 to TRBJ2-1; 7 bases align to TRBD1. CDR3 size: 13 residues. Germline values: CDR1 SQVTM, CDR2 ANQGSEA. The CDR3 bases are TGCAGCGCTGAGCCCGCGCGGACAGGTAGTCGACTCTTC. This sequence encodes CSAEPARTGSRLF.

This rearrangement joins TRBV6-1 to TRBJ2-1, with no clear D. This CDR3 spans 11 amino acids. The V gene's germline CDR1 is MNHNS and CDR2 SASEGT. The V gene lost 9 bases and the J gene lost 10 bases, with 13 bases spanning the gap. The CDR3 reads CASSHPAEQFF. In nucleotides, the CDR3 is TGTGCCAGTAGCCATCCGGCAGAGCAGTTCTTC.

About this clonotype itself: A read error may produce the germline difference seen at one junction end. This chain connects TRBV11-2 to TRBJ2-7, with D maybe TRBD2 (5 bases). The CDR3 runs to 12 residues. The germline CDR1 and CDR2 sequences are SGHAT and FQNNGV. The CDR3 spells CAISSSRVEQYF. The CDR3 DNA reads TGTGCCATCAGCTCGTCGCGGGTCGAGCAATACTTC. The whole variable domain, remainder taken from reference TRBV11-2 and TRBJ2-7, is EAGVAQSPRYKIIEKRQSVAFWCNPISGHATLYWYQQILGQGPKLLIQFQNNGVVDDSQLPKDRFSAERLKGVDSTLKIQPAKLEDSAVYLCAISSSRVEQYFGPGTRLTVT.

In the case of this clonotype: At one boundary the junction diverges from the germline segment, which might be a read error. J is TRBJ2-1 and V is TRBV6-1; the match to TRBD2 covers 7 bases. The CDR3 is 16 residues long. Per the germline V gene, CDR1 is MNHNS and CDR2 is SASEGT. DNA of the CDR3: TGTGCCAACAGTGAATGGACGGGAGGAGCCTACAATGAGCAGTTCTTC. Amino acid sequence: CANSEWTGGAYNEQFF.

Worth noting for this clonotype: This may come from a read error, since a much larger clone is one base off. Lacking the conserved final phenylalanine or tryptophan, this CDR3 likely reflects a read error. For the CDR3, the DNA is TGTGCCAGTTCTGAGAACTCCTACGAGCAGTACTCC. This codes for CASSENSYEQYS. V and J are TRBV12-3 or TRBV12-4 and TRBJ2-7; no reliable D call. V shed 9 bases and J shed 0 bases, with 9 bases lying between them. This CDR3 has 12 amino acids.

As regards this clonotype: It may be a read error: a sequence one base away is much more abundant. This chain links TRBV6-6 with TRBJ2-1; 8 bases line up with TRBD1. This CDR3 spans 14 amino acids. Germline CDR1 reads MNHNY; CDR2 reads SVGAGI (reference sequence). For the CDR3, the DNA is TGTGCCAACAGTACCGACAGGGGTCGGAATGAGCAGTTCTTC. Translated, it gives CANSTDRGRNEQFF.

To note about this clonotype: Sequence at one end of the junction differs from germline and may be a read error. CDR3 coding DNA: TGTACCAGCAACCTCGGCGGGACTCTACCCTACGGGCAGTACTTC. Translating it yields CTSNLGGTLPYGQYF. The chain employs TRBV11-2 and TRBJ2-7, with D possibly TRBD2 on 6 matching bases. CDR3 length: 15 residues. Germline V gene sequence: CDR1 SGHAT, CDR2 FQNNGV.

As to this clonotype: The conserved closing phenylalanine or tryptophan is absent in this CDR3, likely reflecting a read error. The V call is TRBV7-9, the J call TRBJ2-1, with D unresolved. The CDR3 runs to 11 residues. Per the germline V gene, CDR1 is SEHNR and CDR2 is FQNEAQ (reference sequence). V lost 3 bases and J lost 6, with 3 bases in between. The CDR3 coding sequence is TGTGCCAGCAGCTTGAGCAATGAGCAGTTCTTA. Amino acid sequence: CASSLSNEQFL.

The V call is TRBV7-9, the J call TRBJ2-3, with D possibly matching TRBD1 (6 bases). Trimming pared 9 bases from V and 4 bases from J, leaving 17 bases between. This CDR3 is built from 14 residues. Germline lookup yields CDR1 SEHNR and CDR2 FQNEAQ (reference sequence). The CDR3 loop is CARNLRQVADTQYF. In DNA, the CDR3 is TGTGCCAGAAACCTGCGACAGGTCGCAGATACGCAGTATTTT.

As for this clonotype: Compared with germline, one end of the junction differs, possibly owing to a read error. The rearrangement joins TRBV12-3 or TRBV12-4 to TRBJ1-1; no reliable D call. This CDR3 is built from 13 residues. The CDR3 here is CASSRWTSYEASF. DNA of the CDR3: TGTGCCAGTAGCAGGTGGACGTCTTATGAAGCTTCCTTT.

The chain carries TRBV11-2 and TRBJ2-3, with D perhaps TRBD2 (6 bases). CDR1 and CDR2 (germline): SGHAT, FQNNGV. The CDR3 has 14 amino acids. The V gene lost 11 bases and the J gene lost 8 bases, with 23 bases spanning the gap. The CDR3 DNA reads TGTGCCGGAGGACCACGGGAGCCCGCAGTTACGCAGTATTTT. It yields the protein CAGGPREPAVTQYF.